This TCR beta chain was observed in a study of T cells in Graves' hyperthyroidism and ophthalmopathy (dated by TCRdb to about 2019). Background for the entire study: Peripheral blood samples were taken at initial diagnosis, before any treatment was given. To identify distinguishing TCR V-J signatures, a discovery cohort of 100 patients was used, comprising 43 with Graves' ophthalmopathy and some 60 with stable Graves' hyperthyroidism. An independent validation cohort of about 19 hyperthyroidism patients and about 16 patients who later progressed to ophthalmopathy tested prospective prediction of ophthalmopathy. For training and testing, the roughly 100 patients in the discovery cohort were randomly divided in a 7:3 ratio. In addition, the study compared T-cell repertoires in thyroid tissue and in blood from a handful of Graves' hyperthyroidism patients. After sampling, hyperthyroidism patients received methimazole starting at 30 mg daily, and ophthalmopathy patients received high-dose intravenous methylprednisolone. TCR Vbeta CDR3 sequencing of 140 or so peripheral blood samples (over 40 ophthalmopathy, about 75 hyperthyroidism and approximately 17 progressor patients) is reported in the paper. General study outcomes and caveats: Sample size was not statistically predetermined, and blinding of investigators to group allocation was not performed. A 13 V-J signature model separated ophthalmopathy from stable hyperthyroidism, with roughly 88% sensitivity and roughly 82% specificity in cross-validation and 80%/75% in testing. Most expanded thyroid clonotypes (frequency above 0.001) were also detected in blood, a finding suggesting that blood repertoires may reflect thyroid immune responses. In validation, the model predicted progression to ophthalmopathy with about 71% sensitivity and around 72% specificity, a median of approximately 6.5 months before onset.

About this clonotype itself: Its recognized antigen is unknown. One base away there is no much larger clone; base qualities are not given.

Amplification of TCR beta CDR3 regions was carried out from RNA transcripts. A first-round RT-PCR of the TCR CDR3 used the HTBI primer set with the Qiagen OneStep RT-PCR kit. Libraries were constructed in a second round of multiplex PCR, after which size selection and purification were performed. Libraries were sequenced paired-end with 100 bp reads on an Illumina HiSeq2000. Regarding the original processing steps: SOAPnuke was used to process the raw data, with reads discarded if the reads contained adapters or uncalled bases, had a mean Phred below 15, or lacked an exact constant-primer or identifier match. COPE v1.2.5 was used to merge the high-quality paired reads, and each unique nucleotide sequence was defined as a clonotype. Clonotypes were aligned to IMGT TRBV, TRBD and TRBJ reference segments using MiTCR v1.1. The analysis was restricted to V-J combinations with a frequency above 0.0001, which together covered 99.2% of the repertoires. A TCS score was defined as the ratio of F50 (clonal expansion) to E x V (chaos), with BLOSUM62-based TCRdist applied between CDR3 peptides within each V-J. Welch's t-statistics and random forest reduced roughly 540 V-J features to about 12, which were used in a naive Bayes classifier (R e1071). TCRdb trimmed the raw reads at Q25, called clones with MiXCR and kept productive beta chains. Each CDR3 protein gets just one entry, which takes the most common genes and DNA from the rows behind it. The V and J calls, along with clone size, are taken from TCRdb and not from the paper's own processing. This sample is represented by 500,000 to 800,000 distinct CDR3 sequences; roughly 15% of them were singletons. The ten largest account for around 12% of the sample.

Moderately to severely active disease, a Clinical Activity Score of at least 3, a NOSPECS grade of at least 4, and a duration under 3 months were present in ophthalmopathy patients. The study excluded patients with uncontrolled infections, other autoimmune diseases, pregnancy or lactation. Clinical symptoms, serum thyroxine and TRAb, thyroid ultrasound, and orbital computed tomography formed the basis for the diagnoses. PBMCs were isolated from about 9.1 ml of fresh peripheral blood by Ficoll-Paque density gradient centrifugation. Total RNA was extracted using Trizol reagent, and RNA quality was assessed on an Agilent 2100 Bioanalyzer. The sequenced sample was blood. The source of this sequence is a woman aged 45 to 65 with Graves' ophthalmopathy.

The DNA sequence reads TGCGCCAACACCTATCACAGGGGCTACCAAGAGACCCAGTACTTC. Translated, this is CANTYHRGYQETQYF. In this chain, TRBV10-1 is recombined with TRBJ2-5; 7 junctional bases match TRBD1. CDR1 and CDR2 (WNHNN, SYGVQD) derive from the germline V gene (reference sequence). Including the terminal cysteine and phenylalanine, the CDR3 comprises 15 residues. CDR3 DNA is the only sequence kept; it has 45 bases, read in frame from the first base. Germline trimming: 10 bases from V, 0 bases from J; junction bases outside gene matches: 11.